This T cell receptor (beta chain) was captured in a study of blood T cell repertoires in COVID-19. This clone was picked up a small number of times. Profiled with immunoSEQ multiplex PCR; TCRdb holds only in-frame clones, not every one. The sample shows around 300,000 clones, around 86% of them seen only once. This CDR3 has 14 residues. With 6 bases clipped from V and 2 bases from J, the junction kept 6 bases outside the gene matches. The germline V gene encodes CDR1 MNHEY and CDR2 SVGEGT. The sequence came from a woman aged 25 to 39 with active or convalescent COVID-19. The chain recombines TRBV6-2 or TRBV6-3 with TRBJ2-7; 8 bases are a match to TRBD1. Sequences were obtained from peripheral blood. In nucleotides, the CDR3 is TGTGCCAGCAGCGACAGGGGTATCGCCTACGAGCAGTACTTC. Protein product: CASSDRGIAYEQYF.